Given below is one T cell receptor (beta chain) in context. This entry belongs to a study of PD-1 blockade in classical Hodgkin lymphoma. Libraries were prepared by immunoSEQ multiplex PCR; TCRdb keeps only in-frame clonotypes and omits some of them. Counted here are some 93,000 clones, just under 95% occurring once; the ten biggest clones make up roughly 2.8%. Relapses following autologous stem cell transplantation were seen in all patients, with brentuximab vedotin exposure varying. Trimming shortened V by 0 bases and J by 3 bases, and 16 bases separated the two germline ends. Germline-derived CDR1 and CDR2 are MNHEY and SMNVEV (reference sequence). The CDR3 is 17 amino acids.

Source: peripheral blood mononuclear cells (PBMCs), taken at baseline. The source of this sequence is a human donor with classical Hodgkin lymphoma. V gene TRBV27 combines with J gene TRBJ2-3; possible D gene TRBD1, 5 bases. CDR3 region: CASSLSTRAWGTDTQYF. In DNA, the CDR3 is TGTGCCAGCAGTTTATCAACCAGGGCTTGGGGAACAGATACGCAGTATTTT.